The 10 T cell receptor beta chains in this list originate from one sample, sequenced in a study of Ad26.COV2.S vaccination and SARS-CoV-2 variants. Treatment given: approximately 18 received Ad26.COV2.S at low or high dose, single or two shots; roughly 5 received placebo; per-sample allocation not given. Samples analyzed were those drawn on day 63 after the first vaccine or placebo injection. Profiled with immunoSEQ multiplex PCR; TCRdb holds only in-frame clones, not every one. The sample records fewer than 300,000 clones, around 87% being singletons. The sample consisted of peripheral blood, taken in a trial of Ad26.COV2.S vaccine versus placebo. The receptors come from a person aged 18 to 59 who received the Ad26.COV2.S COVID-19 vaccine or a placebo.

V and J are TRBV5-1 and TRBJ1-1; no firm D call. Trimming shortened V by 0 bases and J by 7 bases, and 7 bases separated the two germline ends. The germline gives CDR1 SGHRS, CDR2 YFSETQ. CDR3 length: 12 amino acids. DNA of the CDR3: TGCGCCAGCAGCTTGGGGTACAGTGAAGCTTTCTTT. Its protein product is CASSLGYSEAFF.

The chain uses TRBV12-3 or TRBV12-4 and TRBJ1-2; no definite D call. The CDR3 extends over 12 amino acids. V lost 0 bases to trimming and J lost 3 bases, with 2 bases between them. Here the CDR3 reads CASSLAYYGYTF. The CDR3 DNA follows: TGTGCCAGCAGTTTAGCGTACTATGGCTACACCTTC.

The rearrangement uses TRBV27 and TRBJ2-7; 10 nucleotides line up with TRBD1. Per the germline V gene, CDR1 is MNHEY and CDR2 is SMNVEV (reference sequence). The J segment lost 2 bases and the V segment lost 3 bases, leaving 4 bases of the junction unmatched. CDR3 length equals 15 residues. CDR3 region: CASSFDRGLTYEQYF. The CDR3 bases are TGTGCCAGCAGTTTTGACAGGGGGCTCACCTACGAGCAGTACTTC.

For the CDR3, the DNA is TGTGCCAGCAATCGAGGGGACCGATATAATTCACCCCTCCACTTT. As protein: CASNRGDRYNSPLHF. This chain joins TRBV28 and TRBJ1-6; D might be TRBD1 (5 bases). V was clipped by 7 bases and J by 4 bases, with 14 bases between them. From germline, CDR1 is MDHEN and CDR2 SYDVKM. This CDR3 spans 15 amino acids.

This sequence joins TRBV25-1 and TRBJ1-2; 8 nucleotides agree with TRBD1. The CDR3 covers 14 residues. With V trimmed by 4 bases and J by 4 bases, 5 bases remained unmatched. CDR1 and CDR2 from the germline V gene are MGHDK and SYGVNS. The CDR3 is CASSVRGRGYGYTF. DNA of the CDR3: TGTGCCAGCAGTGTCAGGGGGCGAGGCTATGGCTACACCTTC.

CDR3 loop: CASSFSRRTNQPQHF. The DNA for the CDR3 is TGTGCCAGCAGTTTTTCCCGCCGGACTAATCAGCCCCAGCATTTT. This chain uses TRBV28 with TRBJ1-5; D not resolved. CDR3 length: 15 residues. The V and J ends lost 3 bases and 4 bases respectively, with 13 bases between them. Germline lookup yields CDR1 MDHEN and CDR2 SYDVKM.

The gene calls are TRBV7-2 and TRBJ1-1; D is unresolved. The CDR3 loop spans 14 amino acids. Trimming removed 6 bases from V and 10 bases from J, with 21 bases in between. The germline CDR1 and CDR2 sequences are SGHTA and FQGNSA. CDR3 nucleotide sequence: TGTGCCAGCAGGCTCCCCGAGTCCCCGAGAGGAGCTTTCTTT. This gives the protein CASRLPESPRGAFF. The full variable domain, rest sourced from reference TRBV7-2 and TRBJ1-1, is GAGVSQSPSNKVTEKGKDVELRCDPISGHTALYWYRQSLGQGLEFLIYFQGNSAPDKSGLPSDRFSAERTGGSVSTLTIQRTQQEDSAVYLCASRLPESPRGAFFGQGTRLTVV.

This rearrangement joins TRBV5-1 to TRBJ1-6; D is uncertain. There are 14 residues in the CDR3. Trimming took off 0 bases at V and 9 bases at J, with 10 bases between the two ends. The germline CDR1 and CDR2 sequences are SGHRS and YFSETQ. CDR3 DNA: TGCGCCAGCAGCTTGGCCGGCAACCCTTCACCCCTCCACTTT. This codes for CASSLAGNPSPLHF.

This CDR3 reads CASSRQVNQPQHF. CDR3 sequence (DNA): TGCGCCAGCAGTCGTCAGGTAAATCAGCCCCAGCATTTT. The rearrangement links TRBV4-1 to TRBJ1-5, with no clear D. Germline assignment: CDR1 MGHRA and CDR2 YSYEKL. The CDR3 extends over 13 amino acids. Between the trimmed V and J ends, which lost 6 bases and 4 bases, there was a span of 10 bases.

The chain's CDR3 is CASTGTGFGEQFF. CDR3 sequence (DNA): TGTGCCAGTACCGGGACAGGGTTTGGCGAGCAGTTCTTC. The chain has TRBV2 and TRBJ2-1, with 9 bases lining up with TRBD1. The CDR3 is 13 residues long. Germline V gives CDR1 SNHLY, CDR2 FYNNEI. J lost 10 bases, V lost 9 bases, and 10 bases had no gene match.